The 31 T cell receptor beta chains below come from one sample, sequenced in a study of technical replicates of blood from a few donors. TCRdb keeps only in-frame clones here, not all; method: immunoSEQ multiplex PCR. The data show about 94,000 clones, almost 96% seen once. The sample comprised T cells isolated from PBMCs. All receptors derive from a human donor in good health.

V usage is TRBV9 and J usage is TRBJ1-1; 8 positions agree with TRBD1. Germline V gene sequence: CDR1 SGDLS, CDR2 YYNGEE. The CDR3 is 15 amino acids. V shed 4 bases, J shed 0 bases, and the junction held 5 bases outside the gene matches. This chain's CDR3 is CASSSRTGLNTEAFF. CDR3 coding DNA: TGTGCCAGCAGCTCCCGGACAGGGTTGAACACTGAAGCTTTCTTT.

The rearrangement joins TRBV19 to TRBJ1-5; a possible D gene is TRBD1 (5 bases). Germline-derived CDR1 and CDR2 are LNHDA and SQIVND (reference sequence). CDR3 length equals 14 residues. V lost 3 bases and J lost 4, with 10 bases in between. The CDR3 here is CASSMGPRNQPQHF. For the CDR3, the DNA is TGTGCCAGTAGTATGGGGCCGAGAAATCAGCCCCAGCATTTT. The full variable domain, rest sourced from reference TRBV19 and TRBJ1-5, is DGGITQSPKYLFRKEGQNVTLSCEQNLNHDAMYWYRQDPGQGLRLIYYSQIVNDFQKGDIAEGYSVSREKKESFPLTVTSAQKNPTAFYLCASSMGPRNQPQHFGDGTRLSIL.

The chain is built from TRBV7-2 and TRBJ2-3; 7 nucleotides align to TRBD2. The V gene end was trimmed by 1 base and the J gene end by 2 bases; junction bases not matched to a gene: 9. This CDR3 has 17 residues. Germline CDR1 SGHTA, CDR2 FQGNSA. CDR3 amino acids: CASSLDNKGLSTDTQYF. DNA for the CDR3: TGTGCCAGCAGCTTAGATAACAAGGGACTATCCACAGATACGCAGTATTTT.

The chain recombines TRBV7-9 with TRBJ2-1, with 9 bases aligning to TRBD2. Germline CDR1 is SEHNR and CDR2 is FQNEAQ (reference sequence). Unmatched junction bases numbered 4, after V lost 1 base and J lost 6 bases. The CDR3 is 15 amino acids. CDR3: CASSLVGLASNEQFF. CDR3 DNA sequence: TGTGCCAGCAGCTTAGTGGGACTAGCCAGCAATGAGCAGTTCTTC.

The chain links TRBV6-1 to TRBJ1-1; the D gene is possibly TRBD1 (5 bases). Trimming removed 5 bases at V and 1 base at J, with 11 bases between. The CDR3 spans 14 residues. Germline CDR1 is MNHNS and CDR2 is SASEGT. The CDR3 DNA reads as TGTGCCAGCAGTCCTCCAACAGGGAACACTGAAGCTTTCTTT. It specifies CASSPPTGNTEAFF.

This clone was observed a single time. V gene TRBV5-1 combines with J gene TRBJ1-4, with D possibly TRBD1 on 5 matching bases. This CDR3 region has 14 residues. Germline V CDR1 and CDR2: SGHRS, YFSETQ. V lost 2 bases and J lost 6, with 11 bases in between. CDR3 sequence (DNA): TGCGCCAGCAGCTTCAGGGATGTAGATGAAAAACTGTTTTTT. This codes for CASSFRDVDEKLFF.

The gene calls are TRBV5-4 and TRBJ1-1; no definite D call. Germline V gene lookup returns CDR1 SGHNT and CDR2 YYREEE (reference sequence). There are 14 residues in the CDR3. V lost 0 bases and J lost 2, with 8 bases in between. Here the CDR3 reads CASSLDAGNTEAFF. CDR3 sequence (DNA): TGTGCCAGCAGCTTGGACGCGGGTAACACTGAAGCTTTCTTT.

The J gene is TRBJ1-1, the V gene TRBV7-2; weak D call: TRBD1 (6 bases). The CDR3 sequence is 16 residues long. The V gene's germline CDR1 is SGHTA and CDR2 FQGNSA. Trimming left V 5 bases short and J 4 bases short, with 20 bases between. CDR3: CASSLRAGGGFTEAFF. CDR3 bases: TGTGCCAGCAGCCTCCGAGCAGGTGGGGGCTTCACTGAAGCTTTCTTT.

The V and J genes are TRBV7-2 and TRBJ2-1; 8 bases agree with TRBD1. The CDR3 extends over 18 amino acids. Germline V CDR1 and CDR2: SGHTA, FQGNSA. The V gene end was trimmed by 1 base and the J gene end by 2 bases; junction bases not matched to a gene: 10. CDR3 region: CASSLGRTGNIPYNEQFF. CDR3 in DNA: TGTGCCAGCAGCTTAGGACGGACAGGGAATATCCCCTACAATGAGCAGTTCTTC.

As DNA, the CDR3 is TGTGCCAGCAGCGACCGGACTAGCGGAGCGAACACCGGGGAGCTGTTTTTT. It specifies CASSDRTSGANTGELFF. The chain couples TRBV9 to TRBJ2-2; 10 bases fit TRBD2. V lost 3 bases, J lost 0 bases, and 5 bases stayed unmatched. The germline V gene encodes CDR1 SGDLS and CDR2 YYNGEE. The CDR3 runs 17 residues. The full variable domain, its missing parts supplied by reference TRBV9 and TRBJ2-2, is DSGVTQTPKHLITATGQRVTLRCSPRSGDLSVYWYQQSLDQGLQFLIQYYNGEERAKGNILERFSAQQFPDLHSELNLSSLELGDSALYFCASSDRTSGANTGELFFGEGSRLTVL.

The rearrangement links TRBV15 to TRBJ2-1; 9 bases are shared with TRBD2. There are 20 residues in the CDR3. V lost 1 base and J lost 1; bases outside the gene matches: 14. The germline V gene encodes CDR1 LNHNV and CDR2 YYDKDF (reference sequence). The CDR3 loop is CATSRGMWTRAGGSYNEQFF. The CDR3, as DNA: TGTGCCACCAGCAGAGGGATGTGGACCCGCGCGGGAGGGTCCTACAATGAGCAGTTCTTC.

In DNA, the CDR3 is TGTGCCAGCAGCTTATTAGGGACAGGGAATGAAAAACTGTTTTTT. Protein: CASSLLGTGNEKLFF. The V and J genes are TRBV7-6 and TRBJ1-4, with 9 positions matching TRBD1. Per the germline V gene, CDR1 is SGHVS and CDR2 is FNYEAQ. Trimming cost V 2 bases and J 5 bases; bases outside gene matches: 3. CDR3 size: 15 residues.

The J gene is TRBJ1-1, the V gene TRBV6-1; a possible D gene is TRBD1 (5 bases). V was shortened by 0 bases and J by 4 bases, with 12 bases between the two germline ends. Germline assignment: CDR1 MNHNS and CDR2 SASEGT. The CDR3 totals 15 residues. The CDR3 DNA is TGTGCCAGCAGTGAAGCGCCGGGGGTAGGCACTGAAGCTTTCTTT. It codes for CASSEAPGVGTEAFF.

V gene TRBV9 combines with J gene TRBJ2-2; the D is unclear. The length of the CDR3 is 12 residues. Trimming shortened V by 3 bases and J by 10 bases, and 10 bases separated the two germline ends. The V gene's germline CDR1 is SGDLS and CDR2 YYNGEE. CDR3 in amino acids: CASSGEIAELFF. CDR3 nucleotides: TGTGCCAGCAGCGGAGAGATAGCGGAGCTGTTTTTT.

The V gene is TRBV10-3, the J gene TRBJ2-7; 12 positions agree with TRBD2. V shed 0 bases, J shed 4 bases, and the junction held 10 bases outside the gene matches. In germline, CDR1 is ENHRY, CDR2 SYGVKD. The CDR3 spans 18 residues. The CDR3 region is CAISESWLAGGEGYEQYF. The CDR3 DNA follows: TGTGCCATCAGTGAGTCGTGGCTAGCGGGGGGGGAAGGGTACGAGCAGTACTTC.

V and J are TRBV4-1 and TRBJ2-1; D may be TRBD2 (5 bases). Looked up from germline, CDR1 is MGHRA and CDR2 is YSYEKL. CDR3 length: 13 residues. V lost 0 bases and J lost 7, with 7 bases in between. CDR3 sequence reads: CASSQEGANEQFF. DNA for the CDR3: TGCGCCAGCAGCCAAGAGGGAGCAAATGAGCAGTTCTTC.

The V gene is TRBV6-1, the J gene TRBJ2-3; possibly TRBD2 for D (5 bases). The length of the CDR3 is 14 residues. Germline V gives CDR1 MNHNS, CDR2 SASEGT. The V end was cut by 3 bases, the J end by 1 base, with 8 bases between. The CDR3: CASSDGSGTDTQYF. CDR3 nucleotide sequence: TGTGCCAGCAGTGATGGGAGTGGCACAGATACGCAGTATTTT.

The chain joins TRBV13 to TRBJ2-5; 7 bases line up with TRBD2. The CDR3 extends over 16 amino acids. Germline assignment: CDR1 PRHDT and CDR2 FYEKMQ (reference sequence). Germline trimming cut 5 bases from V and 5 bases from J; bases unmatched to any gene: 14. CDR3 DNA sequence: TGTGCCAGCAGCCCCCCTTGGCGGGAGAGCCACGAGACCCAGTACTTC. Amino acids: CASSPPWRESHETQYF.

The chain employs TRBV11-1 and TRBJ2-3; TRBD1 is a possible D gene (6 bases). Germline V gene lookup returns CDR1 SGHAT and CDR2 FQDESV (reference sequence). The V gene lost 1 base and the J gene lost 4 bases, with 9 bases spanning the gap. CDR3 size: 14 residues. The CDR3 reads CASSLEGGSDTQYF. Written as DNA, the CDR3 is TGTGCCAGCAGCTTAGAAGGGGGATCAGATACGCAGTATTTT.

The CDR3 bases are TGTGCCAGCAGCAAACTGGACAGCCCCGAACCTCTCTCTGGAAACACCATATATTTT. Its translation is CASSKLDSPEPLSGNTIYF. The chain uses TRBV21-1 and TRBJ1-3; TRBD1 was called by the table and not checked on the DNA. TRBV21-1 is described as a pseudogene. This CDR3 is 19 amino acids long.

The chain recombines TRBV5-1 with TRBJ2-5, with a tentative D call TRBD2 (5 bases). Germline CDR1 SGHRS, CDR2 YFSETQ. V dropped 0 bases and J dropped 4 bases, with 13 bases sitting between them. This CDR3 region has 15 residues. The CDR3 region is CASSLAGGLGETQYF. The CDR3, as DNA: TGCGCCAGCAGCTTGGCCGGAGGTTTGGGAGAGACCCAGTACTTC.

This chain links TRBV28 with TRBJ2-7; TRBD1 might be the D (5 bases). CDR1 and CDR2 (germline): MDHEN, SYDVKM. CDR3 size: 14 residues. V shed 4 bases and J shed 5 bases, with 15 bases lying between them. The CDR3 region has the DNA TGTGCCAGCAGTTCCCCTTCACAGGCGGACGAGCAGTACTTC. Translating it yields CASSSPSQADEQYF. Supplemented by reference TRBV28 and TRBJ2-7, the full variable domain reads DVKVTQSSRYLVKRTGEKVFLECVQDMDHENMFWYRQDPGLGLRLIYFSYDVKMKEKGDIPEGYSVSREKKERFSLILESASTNQTSMYLCASSSPSQADEQYFGPGTRLTVT.

The rearrangement joins TRBV27 to TRBJ2-2, with 12 bases aligning to TRBD2. The CDR3 loop spans 19 amino acids. Germline CDR1 reads MNHEY; CDR2 reads SMNVEV (reference sequence). V was clipped by 0 bases and J by 5 bases; unmatched bases: 10. For the CDR3, the DNA is TGTGCCAGCAGTTTATCCCCGACTAGCGGGAGTATGGGTACCGGGGAGCTGTTTTTT. Translation gives CASSLSPTSGSMGTGELFF.

CDR3: CASSYSFTMNTEAFF. The CDR3 DNA reads as TGTGCCAGCAGTTACTCGTTTACAATGAACACTGAAGCTTTCTTT. The chain employs TRBV6-5 and TRBJ1-1; no reliable D call. The germline CDR1 and CDR2 sequences are MNHEY and SVGAGI. The ends were cut back, 0 bases at V and 0 bases at J, with 8 bases in the middle. The CDR3 is 15 residues long.

This chain links TRBV6-5 with TRBJ2-1; 9 nucleotides agree with TRBD1. V was pared by 3 bases and J by 12 bases, with 6 bases of the junction left unmatched. Germline-derived CDR1 and CDR2 are MNHEY and SVGAGI. CDR3 length: 13 residues. The CDR3 loop is CASSYYGTGPQFF. CDR3 sequence (DNA): TGTGCCAGCAGTTATTATGGGACAGGGCCGCAGTTCTTC.

The chain uses TRBV5-1 and TRBJ2-7, with TRBD2 identical over 7 bases. V shed 6 bases, J shed 4 bases, and the junction held 13 bases outside the gene matches. Germline V gene sequence: CDR1 SGHRS, CDR2 YFSETQ. The CDR3 contains 15 residues. The CDR3 is CASTPVLAAPYEQYF. In nucleotides, the CDR3 is TGCGCCAGCACTCCGGTCCTAGCGGCCCCTTACGAGCAGTACTTC.

This clone was seen once. The V and J genes are TRBV7-9 and TRBJ2-1; TRBD1 is a possible D gene (5 bases). CDR3 size: 16 residues. V lost 1 base to trimming and J lost 0 bases, with 10 bases between them. Germline V gene lookup returns CDR1 SEHNR and CDR2 FQNEAQ (reference sequence). The CDR3 loop reads CASSLGGADSYNEQFF. CDR3 nucleotides: TGTGCCAGCAGCTTAGGGGGCGCGGACTCCTACAATGAGCAGTTCTTC.

The genes are TRBV4-1 and TRBJ2-7, with TRBD1 matching 8 bases. CDR1 MGHRA and CDR2 YSYEKL come from the germline V gene. The CDR3 extends over 16 amino acids. V lost 1 base to trimming and J lost 3 bases; unmatched junction nucleotides: 8. In DNA, the CDR3 is TGCGCCAGCAGCCAAGTCCCAGGGACAGGCCTCTACGAGCAGTACTTC. Translating it yields CASSQVPGTGLYEQYF.

This chain connects TRBV5-1 to TRBJ1-4; 8 bases match TRBD1. The CDR3 spans 14 residues. CDR1 SGHRS and CDR2 YFSETQ come from the germline V gene. Trimming took 4 bases from V and 7 from J; bases not matched to a gene: 6. CDR3: CASSQGQEIEKLFF. CDR3 nucleotides: TGCGCCAGCAGCCAGGGACAGGAGATTGAAAAACTGTTTTTT.

The chain employs TRBV19 and TRBJ1-1; possibly TRBD1 for D (6 bases). CDR3 length: 12 amino acids. Germline CDR1 and CDR2: LNHDA and SQIVND (reference sequence). The V and J ends lost 8 bases and 1 base respectively, with 8 bases between them. The CDR3 reads CASETGNTEAFF. The CDR3 DNA is TGTGCCAGTGAGACAGGGAACACTGAAGCTTTCTTT. Drawing the rest from reference TRBV19 and TRBJ1-1, the complete variable domain is DGGITQSPKYLFRKEGQNVTLSCEQNLNHDAMYWYRQDPGQGLRLIYYSQIVNDFQKGDIAEGYSVSREKKESFPLTVTSAQKNPTAFYLCASETGNTEAFFGQGTRLTVV.

The V gene is TRBV4-2, the J gene TRBJ1-2, with 9 nucleotides matching TRBD1. CDR1 LGHNA and CDR2 YNFKEQ come from the germline V gene. The CDR3 runs 14 residues. With 0 bases clipped from V and 8 bases from J, the junction kept 4 bases outside the gene matches. The CDR3 DNA reads as TGTGCCAGCAGCCAAGAGGACAGGGGCAGGGGCTACACCTTC. Amino acid sequence: CASSQEDRGRGYTF.